This T cell receptor (beta chain) was sequenced in a study of blood T cell repertoires in COVID-19. Study at large: Samples representing acute and convalescent COVID-19 were sourced from the United States, Italy and Spain. Sources were T cells, B-cell-depleted T cells, or PBMCs; the material itself was cDNA or gDNA.

Method: immunoSEQ multiplex PCR; TCRdb's copy keeps in-frame clones and lacks some. The data hold approximately 360,000 clones, with roughly 90% observed a single time. The CDR3 contains 16 residues. CDR1 and CDR2 (germline): SGHTA, FQGNSA. The V segment lost 6 bases and the J segment 6 bases; nucleotides outside the gene matches: 12. This clone has a handful of counts. The clonotype was recovered from a man younger than 35 with active or convalescent COVID-19. The sequenced sample consisted of peripheral blood. The rearrangement joins TRBV7-2 to TRBJ1-4; 8 nucleotides align to TRBD1. The CDR3 nucleotides read TGTGCCAGCAGTTACGGCCCAGGGGGCCTGGATGAAAAACTGTTTTTT. Its protein product is CASSYGPGGLDEKLFF.